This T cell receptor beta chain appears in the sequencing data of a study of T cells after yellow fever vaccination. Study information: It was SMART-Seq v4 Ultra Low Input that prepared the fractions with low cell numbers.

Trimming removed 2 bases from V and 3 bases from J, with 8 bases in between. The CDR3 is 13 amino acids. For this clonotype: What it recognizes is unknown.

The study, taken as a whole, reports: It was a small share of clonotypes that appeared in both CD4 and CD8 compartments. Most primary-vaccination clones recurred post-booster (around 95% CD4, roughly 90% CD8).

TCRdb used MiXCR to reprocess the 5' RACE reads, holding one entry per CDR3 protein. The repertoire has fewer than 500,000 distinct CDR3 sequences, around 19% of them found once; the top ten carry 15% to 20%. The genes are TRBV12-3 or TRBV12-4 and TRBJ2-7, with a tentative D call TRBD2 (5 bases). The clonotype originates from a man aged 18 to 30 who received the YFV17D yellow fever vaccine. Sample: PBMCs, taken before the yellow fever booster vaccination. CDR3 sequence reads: CASSLRRFYEQYF. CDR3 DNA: TGTGCCAGCAGTTTACGGAGGTTCTACGAGCAGTACTTC.